The 10 T cell receptor beta chains listed next were all sequenced from one sample in a study of CD4 and CD8 cells across lung adenocarcinoma regions. Each CDR3 protein is one row after TCRdb ran MiXCR on the PCR reads. The sample yields about 9,200 distinct CDR3 sequences, approximately 46% seen once. The source material was CD8+ T cells from the margin of a lung tumor. The receptors come from a male donor with lung adenocarcinoma. The CD4 and CD8 labels of this study may be unreliable.

The J gene is TRBJ2-5, the V gene TRBV5-1; D unclear. The tail of the sequence fits TRBJ2-7 better, so the J call may be wrong. Looked up from germline, CDR1 is SGHRS and CDR2 is YFSETQ. The CDR3 has 14 amino acids. The CDR3 DNA is TGCGCCAGCAGCTTAAAGGCGGACCGCCACGAGCAGTACTTC. Translation gives CASSLKADRHEQYF.

Regarding this clonotype: A much larger clone sits a single nucleotide away, making a read error possible. The CDR3, as DNA: TGTGCCAGCAGCCCCGGGACTAGTTCCAGAGATACGCAGTATTTT. Translated, it gives CASSPGTSSRDTQYF. J is TRBJ2-3 and V is TRBV11-2; TRBD2 aligns across 8 bases. With 5 bases clipped from V and 5 bases from J, the junction kept 9 bases outside the gene matches. Germline loops: CDR1 SGHAT, CDR2 FQNNGV. The CDR3 has 15 residues.

The rearrangement joins TRBV12-3 or TRBV12-4 to TRBJ1-2; D call uncertain. CDR3 length equals 13 residues. Trimming took 6 bases from V and 3 from J, leaving 11 bases between them. The CDR3 here is CASSPQPYYGYTF. CDR3 DNA: TGTGCCAGCAGCCCACAGCCATACTATGGCTACACCTTC.

This clonotype has at least ten counts. The rearrangement links TRBV7-2 to TRBJ2-1; tentative D call: TRBD2 (6 bases). Trimming shortened V by 1 base and J by 4 bases, and 11 bases separated the two germline ends. Germline CDR1 and CDR2: SGHTA and FQGNSA. This CDR3 is 15 amino acids long. The CDR3 sequence: CASSLGASAYNEQFF. DNA of the CDR3: TGTGCCAGCAGCTTAGGGGCTAGCGCTTACAATGAGCAGTTCTTC.

This clonotype occurred many times. V and J are TRBV10-3 and TRBJ2-7, with 8 bases aligning to TRBD1. The germline V gene encodes CDR1 ENHRY and CDR2 SYGVKD. V dropped 10 bases and J dropped 2; count of bases not matched to a gene: 4. This CDR3 has 12 amino acids. The CDR3 loop is CASGTGTYEQYF. The DNA of the CDR3 is TGTGCCAGCGGGACAGGAACCTACGAGCAGTACTTC.

This clonotype was recorded a few times. This chain uses TRBV6-1 with TRBJ1-5, with no clear D. Trimming took off 6 bases at V and 0 bases at J, with 9 bases between the two ends. The CDR3 length is 14 residues. The germline V gene has CDR1 MNHNS and CDR2 SASEGT. CDR3 sequence reads: CASRRKHSNQPQHF. CDR3 coding DNA: TGTGCCAGCAGGCGGAAGCATAGCAATCAGCCCCAGCATTTT.

Worth noting for this clonotype: Being one base from a much bigger clone, this may be a read error. The V gene is TRBV6-1, the J gene TRBJ2-1; 12 bases are shared with TRBD2. This CDR3 region has 12 residues. Germline CDR1 reads MNHNS; CDR2 reads SASEGT. CDR3 bases: TGTGCGCTAGCGGGGGGGGGATACGAGCAGTTCTTC. It translates to CALAGGGYEQFF.

Judged by abundance, this clonotype is medium-sized. The rearrangement links TRBV6-1 to TRBJ2-1; 7 positions match TRBD1. CDR1 is MNHNS and CDR2 is SASEGT in the germline V gene. Trimming at V came to 4 bases and at J to 5 bases, leaving 2 bases not matched to a gene. The CDR3 covers 13 residues. The CDR3 nucleotides read TGTGCCAGCAGTGTGGACAGGAACAATGAGCAGTTCTTC. Protein product: CASSVDRNNEQFF.

This clonotype was recorded many times. The chain carries TRBV11-2 and TRBJ2-5; the match to TRBD2 covers 12 bases. V was clipped by 7 bases and J by 7 bases; unmatched bases: 13. CDR1 is SGHAT and CDR2 is FQNNGV in the germline V gene. The CDR3 totals 16 residues. The CDR3 loop is CASTLGLAGGPVTQYF. CDR3 coding DNA: TGTGCCAGCACCCTGGGGCTAGCGGGAGGGCCCGTGACCCAGTACTTC.

This chain joins TRBV6-1 and TRBJ2-3; 7 positions agree with TRBD1. V lost 7 bases, J lost 4 bases, and 11 bases stayed unmatched. The CDR3 spans 15 residues. The germline gives CDR1 MNHNS, CDR2 SASEGT. In DNA, the CDR3 is TGTGCCAGCAAGAGGGCAGGGGGTTCATCAGATACGCAGTATTTT. It codes for CASKRAGGSSDTQYF.